The 19 T cell receptor beta chains in this list originate from one sample, sequenced in a study of beta chain features in type 1 diabetes. Points from the study as a whole: All four CD4+ subsets of Type 1 diabetes patients contained TCRB CDR3s that were moderately but significantly shorter.

These receptors lack a known antigen. TCRB transcripts that were expressed got sequenced, as all of the isolated RNA had been reverse transcribed. The assay was immunoSEQ multiplex PCR, and TCRdb's table has in-frame clones only and misses some. The profile shows under 850,000 clones, 13% of them singletons. Sequencing was carried out using naive CD4+ T cells from blood. The receptors here all came from a man aged 18 to 30 with type 1 diabetes.

This clone has more than one count but fewer than ten. The J gene is TRBJ2-4, the V gene TRBV7-9; 8 bases match TRBD1. The J segment lost 6 bases and the V segment lost 5 bases, leaving 9 bases of the junction unmatched. Germline lookup yields CDR1 SEHNR and CDR2 FQNEAQ (reference sequence). The CDR3 extends over 15 amino acids. CDR3 residues: CASSPRQGSGNIQYF. The CDR3 DNA reads TGTGCCAGCAGCCCGCGACAGGGGTCGGGAAACATTCAGTACTTC.

This clone was recorded a few times. The chain joins TRBV5-4 to TRBJ2-5, with TRBD2 matching over 12 bases. The CDR3 has 16 amino acids. The V and J ends lost 4 bases and 4 bases, in that order; junction bases with no gene match: 8. Germline CDR1 reads SGHNT; CDR2 reads YYREEE (reference sequence). CDR3 sequence: CASSSPGLAGPETQYF. The CDR3 coding sequence is TGTGCCAGCAGCAGCCCCGGACTAGCGGGGCCAGAGACCCAGTACTTC.

V and J are TRBV5-1 and TRBJ1-1, with D perhaps matching TRBD1 (6 bases). Deletions cut 2 bases from V and 4 bases from J, with 15 bases between. CDR1 is SGHRS, CDR2 YFSETQ, per germline. The CDR3 sequence is 15 residues long. The CDR3 nucleotides are TGCGCCAGCAGCTTCCAGGGGAGTGTGGGCACTGAAGCTTTCTTT. Residues: CASSFQGSVGTEAFF.

The J gene is TRBJ2-1, the V gene TRBV30; 8 positions agree with TRBD1. Per the germline V gene, CDR1 is GTSNPN and CDR2 is SVGIG (reference sequence). Trimming removed 0 bases from V and 9 bases from J; junction bases left unmatched: 7. CDR3 length equals 14 residues. Here the CDR3 DNA reads TGTGCCTGGAGTGTACGTCAGGGGGCGAGTGAGCAGTTCTTC. Translation gives CAWSVRQGASEQFF.

This clone was found a few times. V gene TRBV7-3 combines with J gene TRBJ2-5; no clear D. Between the trimmed V and J ends, which lost 0 bases and 3 bases, there was a span of 8 bases. Germline lookup yields CDR1 SGHTA and CDR2 FQGTGA. The CDR3 totals 14 residues. The CDR3 DNA reads TGTGCCAGCAGCTTAACGCCAGCCGAAGAGACCCAGTACTTC. Its translation is CASSLTPAEETQYF.

This clone was seen more than once but under ten times. The identical CDR3 is also encoded by other nucleotide sequences in the sample. This chain connects TRBV27 to TRBJ2-5, with D uncertain. The CDR3 has 13 amino acids. Between the trimmed V and J ends, which lost 2 bases and 2 bases, there was a span of 6 bases. Germline CDR1 and CDR2: MNHEY and SMNVEV (reference sequence). CDR3: CASSLSTQETQYF. The CDR3 nucleotides read TGTGCCAGCAGTTTAAGTACGCAAGAGACCCAGTACTTC.

The chain recombines TRBV29-1 with TRBJ1-1; the D gene is possibly TRBD1 (6 bases). The V end lost 4 bases, the J end lost 10 bases, and 16 bases lay between the germline ends. CDR1 and CDR2 (germline): SQVTM, ANQGSEA. This CDR3 has 12 amino acids. In DNA form, the CDR3 reads TGCAGCGTTGCCAAGACAGGCACGGTAGCTTTCTTT. Its protein is CSVAKTGTVAFF.

The V call is TRBV5-1, the J call TRBJ2-7; D perhaps matches TRBD2 (5 bases). The germline V gene has CDR1 SGHRS and CDR2 YFSETQ. Trimming stripped 4 bases from V and 0 bases from J, with 14 bases between. This CDR3 region has 15 residues. The CDR3 reads CASSPPGGGSYEQYF. The CDR3 DNA is TGCGCCAGCAGCCCCCCGGGCGGAGGCTCCTACGAGCAGTACTTC. The complete variable domain, with remaining parts taken from reference TRBV5-1 and TRBJ2-7, reads KAGVTQTPRYLIKTRGQQVTLSCSPISGHRSVSWYQQTPGQGLQFLFEYFSETQRNKGNFPGRFSGRQFSNSRSEMNVSTLELGDSALYLCASSPPGGGSYEQYFGPGTRLTVT.

This clone was detected a few times. The chain combines TRBV9 with TRBJ2-5; TRBD2 agrees at 9 bases. The CDR3 loop spans 14 amino acids. V gave up 3 bases and J gave up 4 bases; unmatched junction bases: 4. From germline, CDR1 is SGDLS and CDR2 YYNGEE. The CDR3 DNA follows: TGTGCCAGCAGCGCAGGACTAGCGAGAGAGACCCAGTACTTC. This encodes CASSAGLARETQYF.

This clone was detected a few times. This chain joins TRBV4-1 and TRBJ1-6; D may be TRBD1 (5 bases). Germline CDR1 MGHRA, CDR2 YSYEKL. CDR3 length: 17 amino acids. The V end lost 4 bases, the J end lost 3 bases, and 16 bases lay between the germline ends. CDR3 bases: TGCGCCAGCAGCCCAGAGGGGATACTGAGCTATAATTCACCCCTCCACTTT. Protein product: CASSPEGILSYNSPLHF.

This chain connects TRBV5-4 to TRBJ2-6; D is undetermined. The CDR3 covers 16 residues. V dropped 2 bases and J dropped 2 bases, with 11 bases sitting between them. Germline V gene data show CDR1 as SGHNT and CDR2 as YYREEE (reference sequence). CDR3 loop: CASSFSMGPGANVLTF. The CDR3 nucleotides read TGTGCCAGCAGCTTTTCTATGGGCCCTGGGGCCAACGTCCTGACTTTC.

The chain employs TRBV5-1 and TRBJ2-7; the D is unclear. CDR3 length: 14 amino acids. V was trimmed by 0 bases and J by 3 bases, leaving 10 bases between them. The germline gives CDR1 SGHRS, CDR2 YFSETQ. The CDR3 is CASSLGHGVYEQYF. The CDR3, as DNA: TGCGCCAGCAGCTTGGGGCATGGGGTCTACGAGCAGTACTTC.

This clone has just a few counts. The chain has TRBV2 and TRBJ1-6; D is uncertain. V dropped 4 bases and J dropped 5 bases, with 6 bases sitting between them. The CDR3 has 13 residues. The V gene's germline CDR1 is SNHLY and CDR2 FYNNEI. The CDR3 bases are TGTGCCAGCAGTGCCGGAAATAATTCACCCCTCCACTTT. Translated: CASSAGNNSPLHF.

This chain links TRBV5-1 with TRBJ1-4; D not resolved. V lost 7 bases and J 3 bases, leaving 10 bases between the germline ends. The CDR3 covers 13 residues. The germline V gene encodes CDR1 SGHRS and CDR2 YFSETQ. The CDR3 nucleotides read TGCGCCAGCCGCGTAGTGGCTAATGAAAAACTGTTTTTT. Its translation: CASRVVANEKLFF.

V usage is TRBV7-9 and J usage is TRBJ1-2, with a possible D match to TRBD1 (6 bases). This CDR3 has 14 amino acids. Germline CDR1 and CDR2: SEHNR and FQNEAQ (reference sequence). V was cut by 2 bases and J by 0 bases, with 7 bases left in between. This CDR3 reads CASSLTGTNYGYTF. The CDR3, as DNA: TGTGCCAGCAGCTTAACAGGGACTAACTATGGCTACACCTTC.

The V call is TRBV6-1, the J call TRBJ2-5; no firm D call. CDR3 length equals 12 residues. V was trimmed by 6 bases and J by 5 bases, leaving 10 bases between them. The V gene's germline CDR1 is MNHNS and CDR2 SASEGT. CDR3 loop: CASRQVKETQYF. The CDR3 bases are TGTGCCAGCAGGCAGGTGAAGGAGACCCAGTACTTC.

In DNA, the CDR3 is TGTGCCAGTAGTCCTGGGGTCTCCACTGAAGCTTTCTTT. Amino acids: CASSPGVSTEAFF. The gene calls are TRBV19 and TRBJ1-1; no clear D gene. With 5 bases removed from V and 4 bases from J, the gap between germline ends came to 11 bases. CDR1 and CDR2 (germline): LNHDA, SQIVND (reference sequence). The CDR3 has 13 residues.

This sequence joins TRBV9 and TRBJ2-1, with D perhaps TRBD2 (6 bases). The ends were cut back, 4 bases at V and 4 bases at J, with 18 bases in the middle. CDR1 and CDR2 from the germline V gene are SGDLS and YYNGEE. The length of the CDR3 is 16 residues. In DNA form, the CDR3 reads TGTGCCAGCAGCCTGGAGGCGGGGACCCTATACAATGAGCAGTTCTTC. Amino acid sequence: CASSLEAGTLYNEQFF. The full variable domain, with the rest looked up from reference TRBV9 and TRBJ2-1, is DSGVTQTPKHLITATGQRVTLRCSPRSGDLSVYWYQQSLDQGLQFLIQYYNGEERAKGNILERFSAQQFPDLHSELNLSSLELGDSALYFCASSLEAGTLYNEQFFGPGTRLTVL.

This clone appeared once. The rearrangement links TRBV9 to TRBJ1-2; 8 nucleotides agree with TRBD1. Germline lookup yields CDR1 SGDLS and CDR2 YYNGEE. The CDR3 runs 14 residues. The V and J ends lost 7 bases and 4 bases, in that order; junction bases with no gene match: 9. The CDR3 here is CASGTGLTSYGYTF. CDR3 sequence (DNA): TGTGCCAGCGGGACAGGACTCACTTCCTATGGCTACACCTTC.